This note documents a single TCR beta chain sequence. Its target is not known. This record belongs to a study of T-cell memory formation after mild COVID-19. Study results and limitations: There was a balanced CD4/CD8 profile in clones contracting day 15 to 85, and later expanders leaned CD4+. CM and EM subsets held most contracting CD4+ clones; EMRA held CD8+ ones. There was no confirmation that second-wave clones peaking on day 37 were SARS-CoV-2 specific.

From 5'RACE with constant-segment primers came TCR alpha and TCR beta cDNA libraries that carried sample barcodes and UMIs. TCRdb reprocessed the 5' RACE reads via MiXCR and lists one record per CDR3 protein. The data contain just under 150,000 distinct CDR3 sequences, about 5.5% of them seen just once; the ten biggest clones take up around 2%. The V end was cut by 7 bases, the J end by 5 bases, with 14 bases between. The CDR3 consists of 12 residues. Per the germline V gene, CDR1 is SQVTM and CDR2 is ANQGSEA. The sample taken for sequencing was PBMCs or a T cell subset sorted from them (not recorded which). The chain carries TRBV29-1 and TRBJ2-5, with D unclear. This TCR derives from an adult woman who had mild COVID-19 (a few samples of this study predate the infection). Cell type and time point are not known. The CDR3 DNA follows: TGCAGCGCTAGGACCTCTGGGGAGACCCAGTACTTC. Amino acids: CSARTSGETQYF.